The TCR beta chain under discussion was sequenced for a study of T cell responses to AZD1222 COVID-19 vaccine (dated by TCRdb to about 2021). Context from the whole study: AZD1222 recipients with second doses at about 4 weeks or about 12 weeks were pooled, because spike-specific TCR depth and breadth did not differ between schedules. Trial participants were enrolled into age subgroups of 18-55, 56-69 and 70-plus years, which contained about 150, 27 and 61 TCR-sequenced participants, respectively. TCR sequencing covered 230 or so trial participants: 200 to 210 given two doses of AZD1222 and about 26 given two doses of MenACWY control vaccine.

Results and caveats for the whole study, not just this receptor: Nearly half of unique spike-specific TCRs reportedly recognized epitopes outside regions mutated in the B.1.351 and B.1.1.7 variants. Participants were mostly white British and included more females than males, and it was suggested by the authors that clonal diversity may have been underestimated. Because no day 14 peak-response samples were available, repertoires were characterized only after the peak T cell response. The 56-69-year group was small, and its depth increase did not reach significance, likely because of low power. Spike-specific TCR breadth and depth rose significantly after two AZD1222 doses compared with day 0 and with MenACWY recipients. Conclusions about previously exposed vaccinees are limited because only six or seven AZD1222 recipients were SARS-CoV-2 seropositive at baseline. The whole spike protein was spanned by vaccine-associated CD4 TCRs, and dominant responses were seen in regions 160-218 and 743-854.

This clone was seen a single time. Its antigen remains unidentified. No base qualities exist here, and no much larger clone lies one base off it. The CDR3 regions of human TCRbeta chains were subjected to immunosequencing. The published analysis was carried out like this. TCRs in the repertoires were compared against a reference library of SARS-CoV-2-specific TCRs that had been generated with the MIRA antigen-specificity platform. Breadth meant the fraction of unique TCRs that were SARS-CoV-2-associated, whereas depth meant the fraction of total T cells that were SARS-CoV-2-associated. Using the MIRA data, each spike-specific TCR was mapped to the spike region that the TCR reacts to and placed in a CD4 or CD8 class. Log10-transformed breadth and depth values were compared by one-way ANOVA with Sidak's multiple comparisons tests. What TCRdb holds here is the immuneACCESS table cut down to in-frame rearrangements. Part of the clones is not present; checked against another copy, under half of the missing clones reflect an unresolved V gene, and the others are unexplained. V, J and clone size derive from that table, while D and trimming were established from the DNA sequence. This sample is represented by fewer than 150,000 clones; 85% to 95% of them were singletons. Around 5.1% of the sample lies in the top ten.

This specimen's time point label, per the study, means: baseline before first vaccination. Vaccinee samples were obtained from the UK trials COV001 and COV002, which included a single-blind randomized controlled phase 2/3 trial of AZD1222 (ChAdOx1 nCoV-19) in healthy adults. For TCRbeta chain sequencing, PBMC samples were collected from trial participants at day 0 and at day 28 after the second dose. V lost 2 bases and J lost 3 bases; the stretch between them is 10 bases long. The cysteine opens and the phenylalanine closes a CDR3 of 14 amino acids. CDR3 DNA is the only sequence kept; it has 42 bases, read in frame from the first base. Looking up the germline V gene yields CDR1 SGHVS and CDR2 FNYEAQ.

The sequences come from peripheral blood, collected on day 0 of AZD1222 vaccination. The TCR was taken from an adult in good health. The sequence is built from TRBV7-6 and TRBJ1-1; 5 matching bases give a weak D call of TRBD1. Here is the DNA: TGTGCCAGCAGCTTACTCGGGGGGGACACTGAAGCTTTCTTT. Translated, this is CASSLLGGDTEAFF.